Presented here are 15 T cell receptor beta chains from one specimen sequenced in a study of brain T cells in children with intractable seizures. Assay used: immunoSEQ multiplex PCR; TCRdb lists only in-frame clones, some missing. The repertoire holds fewer than 50,000 clones, with 75% to 95% as singletons. Sequenced here: peripheral blood, sampled at surgery. All receptors come from a girl between 2 and 10 years old with tuberous sclerosis and intractable seizures.

This chain links TRBV3-1 (or the pseudogene TRBV3-2) with TRBJ1-1; D call uncertain. Germline lookup yields CDR1 LGHDT and CDR2 YNNKEL (reference sequence). V was pared by 1 base and J by 0 bases, with 9 bases between. The CDR3 extends over 15 amino acids. CDR3 sequence (DNA): TGTGCCAGCAGCCAAGGGAACATAATGAACACTGAAGCTTTCTTT. This sequence encodes CASSQGNIMNTEAFF.

The CDR3 sequence: CASRGQGSGGSNQPQHF. CDR3 nucleotides: TGTGCCAGCAGGGGGCAGGGTAGCGGTGGTAGCAATCAGCCCCAGCATTTT. The rearrangement links TRBV27 to TRBJ1-5, with D perhaps matching TRBD1 (5 bases). This CDR3 is 17 amino acids long. The V gene lost 6 bases and the J gene lost 0 bases, with 18 bases spanning the gap. Germline lookup yields CDR1 MNHEY and CDR2 SMNVEV (reference sequence).

The chain is built from TRBV9 and TRBJ2-2; D gene unclear. The CDR3 consists of 13 residues. Germline assignment: CDR1 SGDLS and CDR2 YYNGEE. V was clipped by 3 bases and J by 5 bases, with 8 bases between them. The CDR3 coding sequence is TGTGCCAGCAGCGCCTTGGGGACCGGGGAGCTGTTTTTT. This sequence encodes CASSALGTGELFF.

The chain combines TRBV7-8 with TRBJ2-7; D not resolved. The germline V gene encodes CDR1 SGHVS and CDR2 FQNEAQ. The CDR3 length is 13 residues. V was clipped by 1 base and J by 3 bases, with 7 bases between them. The CDR3, as DNA: TGTGCCAGCAGCTTAGTGCAAGACTACGAGCAGTACTTC. It translates to CASSLVQDYEQYF.

The chain has TRBV30 and TRBJ1-3; no clear D. This CDR3 is built from 13 residues. Germline values: CDR1 GTSNPN, CDR2 SVGIG (reference sequence). Trimming removed 7 bases from V and 3 bases from J, with 13 bases in between. The chain's CDR3 is CASSPGRGNTIYF. In DNA form, the CDR3 reads TGTGCCTCATCCCCGGGCCGTGGAAACACCATATATTTT.

The table lists this clone with a few counts. The V and J genes are TRBV4-1 and TRBJ1-2; 8 nucleotides agree with TRBD1. This CDR3 spans 14 amino acids. V trimming: 0 bases; J trimming: 7 bases; junction bases outside the gene matches: 4. Germline CDR1 reads MGHRA; CDR2 reads YSYEKL. In nucleotides, the CDR3 is TGCGCCAGCAGCCAAGAAAACAGGGGGACTGGCTACACCTTC. This gives the protein CASSQENRGTGYTF.

This sequence joins TRBV7-8 and TRBJ2-1; D may be TRBD1 (6 bases). The V end lost 5 bases, the J end lost 4 bases, and 18 bases lay between the germline ends. The CDR3 consists of 16 residues. CDR1 and CDR2 from the germline V gene are SGHVS and FQNEAQ. The CDR3 coding sequence is TGTGCCAGCAGCCCCACGACTCGAGGGGGTTACAATGAGCAGTTCTTC. Its protein product is CASSPTTRGGYNEQFF.

The chain is built from TRBV5-1 and TRBJ1-1; no definite D call. The CDR3 length is 15 residues. V shed 3 bases and J shed 0 bases, with 12 bases lying between them. Germline V CDR1 and CDR2: SGHRS, YFSETQ. The CDR3 DNA reads TGCGCCAGCAGCTCCGGAGGAATGATGAACACTGAAGCTTTCTTT. Its protein product is CASSSGGMMNTEAFF. The variable domain in full, with the rest retrieved from reference TRBV5-1 and TRBJ1-1, is KAGVTQTPRYLIKTRGQQVTLSCSPISGHRSVSWYQQTPGQGLQFLFEYFSETQRNKGNFPGRFSGRQFSNSRSEMNVSTLELGDSALYLCASSSGGMMNTEAFFGQGTRLTVV.

V and J are TRBV5-1 and TRBJ2-3; TRBD2 matches at 10 bases. With 3 bases clipped from V and 6 bases from J, the junction kept 4 bases outside the gene matches. In germline, CDR1 is SGHRS, CDR2 YFSETQ. CDR3 length: 14 amino acids. This CDR3 reads CASSSSGGADTQYF. CDR3 DNA: TGCGCCAGCAGCTCCAGCGGGGGGGCCGATACGCAGTATTTT.

The genes are TRBV7-3 and TRBJ2-7, with D tentatively TRBD1 (5 bases). Germline values: CDR1 SGHTA, CDR2 FQGTGA. The germline V and J ends were trimmed by 8 bases and 1 base, with 21 bases remaining between them. This CDR3 has 16 residues. CDR3 sequence reads: CASGVNWGRKSYEQYV. CDR3 in DNA: TGTGCCAGCGGGGTGAATTGGGGCAGAAAGTCCTACGAGCAGTACGTC.

V usage is TRBV6-1 and J usage is TRBJ1-5, with 8 bases lining up with TRBD1. The junction had 8 bases not matched to a gene; V was cut back by 3 bases and J by 10 bases. Germline V gene lookup returns CDR1 MNHNS and CDR2 SASEGT. This CDR3 comprises 14 residues. The CDR3 protein is CASSDGQGIGPQHF. The CDR3 DNA reads TGTGCCAGCAGTGACGGACAGGGAATCGGACCCCAGCATTTT.

As for this clone: Other DNA variants within this sample encode the same CDR3. The genes are TRBV28 and TRBJ1-2, with D maybe TRBD1 (5 bases). V lost 5 bases, J lost 5 bases, and 6 bases lay in between. CDR3 length equals 11 residues. In germline, CDR1 is MDHEN, CDR2 SYDVKM. CDR3 sequence (DNA): TGTGCCAGCAGTGGGGGTTATGGCTACACCTTC. It translates to CASSGGYGYTF.

A single count supports this clone. The chain joins TRBV5-1 to TRBJ1-6, with TRBD1 matching 9 bases. Germline V gene sequence: CDR1 SGHRS, CDR2 YFSETQ. Unmatched junction bases numbered 5, after V lost 0 bases and J lost 10 bases. The CDR3 is 15 residues long. CDR3 nucleotide sequence: TGCGCCAGCAGCTTGGGGGGACAGGGACGATCACCCCTCCACTTT. Amino acid sequence: CASSLGGQGRSPLHF.

The chain recombines TRBV4-2 with TRBJ2-3; TRBD2 matches at 12 bases. V dropped 0 bases and J dropped 4; count of bases not matched to a gene: 8. The CDR3 has 18 amino acids. The germline CDR1 and CDR2 sequences are LGHNA and YNFKEQ. This chain's CDR3 is CASSQEGVASGGADTQYF. CDR3 DNA: TGTGCCAGCAGCCAAGAAGGGGTCGCTAGCGGGGGGGCAGATACGCAGTATTTT.

This chain links TRBV11-2 with TRBJ2-5, with D maybe TRBD2 (5 bases). V was cut by 4 bases and J by 2 bases, with 14 bases left in between. The CDR3 is made up of 15 amino acids. The germline V gene encodes CDR1 SGHAT and CDR2 FQNNGV. The DNA for the CDR3 is TGTGCCAGCAGCTCCCAAGCGGCAATACAAGAGACCCAGTACTTC. It yields the protein CASSSQAAIQETQYF.